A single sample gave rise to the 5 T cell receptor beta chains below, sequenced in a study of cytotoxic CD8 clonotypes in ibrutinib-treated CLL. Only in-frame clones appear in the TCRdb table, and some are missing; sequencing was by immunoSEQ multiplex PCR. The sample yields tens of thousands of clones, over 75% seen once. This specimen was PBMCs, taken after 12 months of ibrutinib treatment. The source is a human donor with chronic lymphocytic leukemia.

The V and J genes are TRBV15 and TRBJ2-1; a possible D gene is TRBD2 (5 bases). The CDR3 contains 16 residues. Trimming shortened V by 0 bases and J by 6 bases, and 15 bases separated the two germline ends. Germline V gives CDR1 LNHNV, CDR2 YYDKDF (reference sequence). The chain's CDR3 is CATSREGGAGFNEQFF. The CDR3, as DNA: TGTGCCACCAGCAGAGAAGGAGGCGCGGGTTTCAATGAGCAGTTCTTC.

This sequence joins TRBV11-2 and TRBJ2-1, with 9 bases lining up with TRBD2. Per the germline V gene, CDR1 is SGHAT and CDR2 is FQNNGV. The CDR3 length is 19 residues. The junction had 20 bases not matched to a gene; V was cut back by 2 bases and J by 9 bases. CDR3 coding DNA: TGTGCCAGCAGCTTACCGACGGCGGGCAGCGGGAGGTCTGTGGTTGAGCAGTTCTTC. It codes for CASSLPTAGSGRSVVEQFF.

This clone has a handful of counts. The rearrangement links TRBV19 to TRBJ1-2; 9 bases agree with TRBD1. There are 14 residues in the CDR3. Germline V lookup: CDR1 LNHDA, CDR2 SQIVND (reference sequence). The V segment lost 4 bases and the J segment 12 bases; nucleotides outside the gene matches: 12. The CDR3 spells CASSTLRDRAANTF. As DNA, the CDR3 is TGTGCCAGTAGTACGCTCCGGGACAGGGCGGCCAACACCTTC.

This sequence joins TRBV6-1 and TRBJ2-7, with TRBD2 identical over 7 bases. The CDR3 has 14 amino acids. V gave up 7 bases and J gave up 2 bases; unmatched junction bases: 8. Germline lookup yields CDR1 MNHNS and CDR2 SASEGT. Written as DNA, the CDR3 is TGTGCCAGCACCCTCCGAGCGGGGCCCTACGAGCAGTACTTC. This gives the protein CASTLRAGPYEQYF.

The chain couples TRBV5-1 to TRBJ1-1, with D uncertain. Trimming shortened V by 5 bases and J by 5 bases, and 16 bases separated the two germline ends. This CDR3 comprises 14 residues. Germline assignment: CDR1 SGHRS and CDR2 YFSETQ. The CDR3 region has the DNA TGCGCCAGCAGTTTTACCGTCGAAAAAACTGAAGCTTTCTTT. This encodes CASSFTVEKTEAFF. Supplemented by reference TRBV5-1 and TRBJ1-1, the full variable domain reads KAGVTQTPRYLIKTRGQQVTLSCSPISGHRSVSWYQQTPGQGLQFLFEYFSETQRNKGNFPGRFSGRQFSNSRSEMNVSTLELGDSALYLCASSFTVEKTEAFFGQGTRLTVV.